The clone carrying this T cell receptor beta chain appeared many times. Its antigen remains unknown. Amplification of TCR beta CDR3 regions used RNA as the template. First-round RT-PCR of the TCR CDR3 relied on the HTBI primer set. MiXCR, run by TCRdb on the multiplex PCR reads, gives a single entry per CDR3 protein. The data hold hundreds of thousands of distinct CDR3 sequences, with around 15% observed a single time. This entry belongs to a study of T cells in Graves' hyperthyroidism and ophthalmopathy. Ophthalmopathy patients had moderate-to-severe active disease, CAS ≥3, NOSPECS ≥4, and disease duration under 3 months. Pregnant or lactating patients were excluded, as were those with uncontrolled infection or other autoimmune disease. Findings of the study overall: A 13 V-J signature model discriminated ophthalmopathy versus stable hyperthyroidism.

The source is a woman aged 55-69 years with Graves' ophthalmopathy. The sample comprised blood.

CDR3 protein: CASSFRVQGYKIYEQYF. The CDR3 coding sequence is TGTGCCAGCAGTTTTCGCGTACAAGGTTATAAAATCTACGAGCAGTACTTC. The chain links TRBV12-3 or TRBV12-4 to TRBJ2-7; no firm D call. Trimming cost V 3 bases and J 3 bases, with 21 bases left between them. This CDR3 contains 17 residues.